These T cell receptor beta chains were read from a single sample in a study of OX40 agonist ivuxolimab in advanced cancers. Profiling relied on immunoSEQ multiplex PCR, and the TCRdb table lists in-frame clones only, not all of them. The data show fewer than 35,000 clones, approximately 89% seen once. The input for sequencing was CD4+ or CD8+ T cells sorted from blood, taken in a trial of the OX40 agonist ivuxolimab. These receptors were collected from an adult with an advanced solid tumor such as melanoma, head and neck, liver or kidney cancer. Both conserved end residues are trimmed from each CDR3. D genes are given only for firm matches. A clone size is listed for some rows: how often the clone was seen (once, few, many), or a class if it is expanded.

D: .
V: TRBV5-1
size: .
J: TRBJ2-5
CDR3: ASSLAGVSQETQY

D: .
V: TRBV7-8
size: .
J: TRBJ1-2
CDR3: ASSAQGTNYGYT

D: TRBD1
V: TRBV7-3
size: .
J: .
CDR3: ASSTGQGRGEQY

D: TRBD1
V: TRBV10-1
size: .
J: TRBJ2-2
CDR3: ASSASTGVTGELF

D: .
V: TRBV19
size: .
J: TRBJ2-7
CDR3: ASRNIRRSDPYEQY

D: .
V: TRBV6-5
size: few
J: TRBJ1-6
CDR3: ASSYTQNNSPLH

D: .
V: TRBV27
size: few
J: TRBJ1-1
CDR3: ASSSFGGSNTEAF

D: .
V: TRBV6-5
size: .
J: TRBJ1-2
CDR3: ASSYGGVNYGYT

D: TRBD1
V: TRBV5-5
size: .
J: TRBJ1-1
CDR3: ASSLIPIGTGSYEAF

D: TRBD1
V: TRBV5-1
size: few
J: TRBJ2-3
CDR3: ASSLKGASDTQY

D: .
V: TRBV14
size: .
J: TRBJ2-3
CDR3: ASSQGTGFGTDTQY

D: .
V: TRBV2
size: once
J: TRBJ1-1
CDR3: ASSEEGGTEAF

D: .
V: TRBV5-1
size: .
J: TRBJ2-7
CDR3: ASASDPGKPYEQY

D: .
V: TRBV30
size: few
J: TRBJ1-2
CDR3: AWSVGGSWYGYT

D: .
V: TRBV29-1
size: few
J: TRBJ2-1
CDR3: SAAREYYNEQF

D: TRBD1
V: TRBV27
size: .
J: TRBJ1-4
CDR3: ASSLLSTGGTLF

D: .
V: TRBV30
size: .
J: TRBJ2-5
CDR3: AWSVAGQETQY

D: .
V: TRBV10-2
size: .
J: TRBJ1-6
CDR3: ASSESPALLGGPLH

D: .
V: TRBV7-9
size: .
J: TRBJ2-6
CDR3: ASSSVATGTGANVLT

D: TRBD1
V: TRBV19
size: once
J: TRBJ1-1
CDR3: ASSSRDSHNTEAF

D: .
V: TRBV7-9
size: .
J: TRBJ2-5
CDR3: ASSLARSGGETQY

D: TRBD2
V: TRBV4-2
size: .
J: TRBJ2-5
CDR3: ASSQGTSDQETQY

D: .
V: TRBV14
size: .
J: TRBJ2-7
CDR3: ASSQDGFEQY

D: .
V: TRBV27
size: .
J: TRBJ2-2
CDR3: ASSRRRDSVSGELF

D: TRBD2
V: TRBV7-8
size: once
J: TRBJ2-3
CDR3: ASSRRLAGAPALATNTQY

D: TRBD2
V: TRBV4-2
size: .
J: TRBJ2-3
CDR3: ASSQGRGGPTDTQY

D: TRBD1
V: TRBV10-3
size: .
J: TRBJ2-7
CDR3: AINDRGFHEQY

D: TRBD2
V: TRBV10-2
size: .
J: TRBJ2-7
CDR3: ASSGLAGGIGEQY

D: .
V: TRBV6-5
size: .
J: TRBJ1-2
CDR3: ASRETGSYGYT

D: .
V: TRBV6-5
size: .
J: TRBJ2-7
CDR3: ASSSGDVHYEQY

D: TRBD1
V: TRBV28
size: .
J: TRBJ2-1
CDR3: ASSLDRGISNEQF

D: TRBD2
V: TRBV28
size: .
J: TRBJ2-1
CDR3: ASNNGRGRYNEQF

D: .
V: TRBV4-3
size: .
J: TRBJ1-6
CDR3: ASSQDGGGIYSPLH

D: .
V: TRBV10-3
size: .
J: TRBJ2-7
CDR3: AIMGSYEQY

D: .
V: TRBV6-5
size: once
J: TRBJ2-1
CDR3: ASSYLGAGSPSEQF

D: .
V: TRBV7-2
size: .
J: TRBJ2-7
CDR3: ASSLGGAAYEQY

D: .
V: TRBV5-6
size: once
J: TRBJ2-7
CDR3: ASSLISGVGAEQY

D: .
V: TRBV6-6
size: .
J: TRBJ1-1
CDR3: ASSYSVQAAF

D: TRBD2
V: TRBV11-2
size: medium-sized
J: TRBJ2-7
CDR3: ASSPGVGEGYEQY

D: .
V: TRBV5-8
size: .
J: TRBJ2-2
CDR3: ASSHSGANTGELF

D: TRBD2
V: TRBV7-6
size: few
J: TRBJ2-3
CDR3: ASSLAPLAGAISTDTQY

D: .
V: TRBV19
size: .
J: TRBJ2-4
CDR3: ASSQQGGENIQY

D: .
V: TRBV19
size: .
J: TRBJ2-3
CDR3: ASRSASTDTQY

D: .
V: TRBV20-1
size: .
J: TRBJ2-3
CDR3: SASLADTQY

D: .
V: TRBV15
size: once
J: TRBJ1-5
CDR3: ATSRDKLGPYSNQPQH

D: .
V: TRBV5-4
size: .
J: TRBJ2-3
CDR3: ASSFEETDTQY

D: TRBD1
V: TRBV7-3
size: once
J: TRBJ2-2
CDR3: ASSLIGGQGNTGELF

D: TRBD2
V: TRBV29-1
size: once
J: TRBJ2-1
CDR3: SVTGLAEDNEQF

D: TRBD1
V: TRBV7-9
size: .
J: TRBJ2-2
CDR3: ASSSDRINTGELF

D: .
V: TRBV19
size: .
J: TRBJ1-2
CDR3: ASRRQANYGYT

D: .
V: TRBV5-1
size: .
J: TRBJ2-5
CDR3: ASSLGWGDQETQY

D: TRBD1
V: TRBV19
size: .
J: TRBJ2-3
CDR3: ASSNGQGTDTQY

D: .
V: TRBV6-1
size: .
J: TRBJ1-3
CDR3: ASGRTSSGNTIY

D: .
V: TRBV5-5
size: .
J: TRBJ2-3
CDR3: ASSPGGVASTDTQY

D: .
V: TRBV6-5
size: .
J: TRBJ2-3
CDR3: ASSYSNPPRTDTQY

D: .
V: TRBV4-1
size: .
J: TRBJ2-7
CDR3: ASSQVMKSGLFY

D: .
V: TRBV4-3
size: .
J: TRBJ1-4
CDR3: ASSQEFSGGRYEKLF